This section outlines one T cell receptor (beta chain) sequence together with its context. Looked up from germline, CDR1 is SGHTA and CDR2 is FQGNSA. This CDR3 region has 16 residues. The V gene end was trimmed by 1 base and the J gene end by 4 bases; junction bases not matched to a gene: 9. This entry belongs to a study of T cells after somatic rescue of genetic block. Sequencing used immunoSEQ multiplex PCR; TCRdb keeps in-frame clones, though not all of them. Of under 150,000 clones in the sample, about 89% were seen once. The sample comprised peripheral blood mononuclear cells (PBMCs). The V call is TRBV7-2, the J call TRBJ1-2, with 7 bases matching TRBD1. The sequence came from a young woman. CDR3 protein: CASSLDPGQRGYGYTF. DNA of the CDR3: TGTGCCAGCAGCTTAGATCCGGGACAGCGTGGCTATGGCTACACCTTC. The complete variable domain, with remaining parts taken from reference TRBV7-2 and TRBJ1-2, reads GAGVSQSPSNKVTEKGKDVELRCDPISGHTALYWYRQSLGQGLEFLIYFQGNSAPDKSGLPSDRFSAERTGGSVSTLTIQRTQQEDSAVYLCASSLDPGQRGYGYTFGSGTRLTVV.